This T cell receptor beta chain came from a study of T-cell memory formation after mild COVID-19. General study findings and limits: For contracting clones, CD4+ ones sat mainly in CM and EM, CD8+ in EMRA. CD4/CD8 balance held among clones contracting day 15 to 85, and later expanders leaned CD4+. Clones from the second wave (peaking day 37) had unconfirmed SARS-CoV-2 specificity.

With 4 bases clipped from V and 3 bases from J, the junction kept 5 bases outside the gene matches. CDR3 length equals 15 residues. Germline-derived CDR1 and CDR2 are SEHNR and FQNEAQ (reference sequence). MiXCR, run by TCRdb on the 5' RACE reads, gives a single entry per CDR3 protein. The table has some 290,000 distinct CDR3 sequences, about 17% seen once. With regard to this clonotype: The target antigen is unknown.

This chain connects TRBV7-9 to TRBJ2-1; 8 bases agree with TRBD2. This receptor was taken from a man in his late teens or twenties who had mild COVID-19 (a few samples of this study predate the infection). Cell type and time point are not known. The sample taken for sequencing was PBMCs or a T cell subset sorted from them (not recorded which). The CDR3 protein is CASSSVAGGYNEQFF. CDR3 DNA: TGTGCCAGCAGCTCTGTGGCGGGGGGCTACAATGAGCAGTTCTTC.